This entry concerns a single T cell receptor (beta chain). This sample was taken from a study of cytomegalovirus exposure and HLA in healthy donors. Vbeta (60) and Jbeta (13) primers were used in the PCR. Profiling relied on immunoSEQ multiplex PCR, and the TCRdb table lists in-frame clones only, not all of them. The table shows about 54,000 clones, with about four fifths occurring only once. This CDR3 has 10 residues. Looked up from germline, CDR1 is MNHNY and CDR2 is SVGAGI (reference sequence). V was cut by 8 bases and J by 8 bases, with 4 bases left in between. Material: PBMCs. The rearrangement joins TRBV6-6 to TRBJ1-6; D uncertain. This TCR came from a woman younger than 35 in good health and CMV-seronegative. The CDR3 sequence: CASRDSPLHF. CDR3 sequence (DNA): TGTGCCAGCCGGGATTCACCCCTCCACTTT.